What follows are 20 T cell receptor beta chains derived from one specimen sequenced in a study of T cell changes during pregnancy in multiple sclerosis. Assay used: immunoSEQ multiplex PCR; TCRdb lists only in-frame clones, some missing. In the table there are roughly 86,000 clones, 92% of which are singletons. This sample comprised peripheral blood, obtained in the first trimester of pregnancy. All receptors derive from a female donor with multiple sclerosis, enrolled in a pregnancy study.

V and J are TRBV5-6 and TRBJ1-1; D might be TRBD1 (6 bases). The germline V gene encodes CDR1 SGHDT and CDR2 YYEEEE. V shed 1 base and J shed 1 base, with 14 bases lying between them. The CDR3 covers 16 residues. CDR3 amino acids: CASSLRTGMGNTEAFF. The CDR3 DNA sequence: TGTGCCAGCAGCTTGAGAACAGGGATGGGGAACACTGAAGCTTTCTTT.

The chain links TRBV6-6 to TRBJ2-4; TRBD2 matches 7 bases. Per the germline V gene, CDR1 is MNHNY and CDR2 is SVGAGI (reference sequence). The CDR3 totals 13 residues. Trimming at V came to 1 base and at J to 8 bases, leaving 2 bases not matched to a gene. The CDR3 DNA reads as TGTGCCAGCAGTTACTTCGCGGGGGACATTCAGTACTTC. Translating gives CASSYFAGDIQYF.

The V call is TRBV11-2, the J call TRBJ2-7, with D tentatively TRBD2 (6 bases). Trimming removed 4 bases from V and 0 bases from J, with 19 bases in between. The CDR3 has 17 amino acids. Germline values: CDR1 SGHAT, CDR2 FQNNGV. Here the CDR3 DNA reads TGTGCCAGCAGCTCCGGGTTGCGGGACCGGAGCTCCTACGAGCAGTACTTC. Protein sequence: CASSSGLRDRSSYEQYF.

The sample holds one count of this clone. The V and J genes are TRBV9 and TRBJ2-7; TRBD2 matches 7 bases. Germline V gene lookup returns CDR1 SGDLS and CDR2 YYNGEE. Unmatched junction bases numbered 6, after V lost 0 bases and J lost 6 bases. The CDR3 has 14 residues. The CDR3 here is CASSVAGGKSEQYF. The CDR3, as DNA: TGTGCCAGCAGCGTAGCGGGAGGAAAATCCGAGCAGTACTTC.

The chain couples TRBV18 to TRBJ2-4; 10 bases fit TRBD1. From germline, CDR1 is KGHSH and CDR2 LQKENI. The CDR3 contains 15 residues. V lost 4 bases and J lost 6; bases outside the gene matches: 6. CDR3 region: CASSLGQGVINIQYF. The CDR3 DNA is TGTGCCAGCTCACTAGGACAGGGGGTCATAAACATTCAGTACTTC.

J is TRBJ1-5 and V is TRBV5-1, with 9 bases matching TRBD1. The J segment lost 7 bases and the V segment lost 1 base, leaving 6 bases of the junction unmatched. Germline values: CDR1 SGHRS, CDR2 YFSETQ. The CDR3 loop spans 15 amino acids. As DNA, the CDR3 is TGCGCCAGCAGCTTGTCGGGACAGGGCACCCAGCCCCAGCATTTT. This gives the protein CASSLSGQGTQPQHF.

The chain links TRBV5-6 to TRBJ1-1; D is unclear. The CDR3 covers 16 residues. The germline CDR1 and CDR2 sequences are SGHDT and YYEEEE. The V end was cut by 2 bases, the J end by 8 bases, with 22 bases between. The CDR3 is CASSLGPPKIGEEAFF. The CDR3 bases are TGTGCCAGCAGCTTAGGTCCGCCGAAAATTGGGGAGGAAGCTTTCTTT.

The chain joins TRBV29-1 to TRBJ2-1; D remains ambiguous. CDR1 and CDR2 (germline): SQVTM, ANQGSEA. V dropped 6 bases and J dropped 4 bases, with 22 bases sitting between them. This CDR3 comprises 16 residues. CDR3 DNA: TGCAGCGTGGTCTATTTCACTATTGGGTCTTACAATGAGCAGTTCTTC. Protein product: CSVVYFTIGSYNEQFF.

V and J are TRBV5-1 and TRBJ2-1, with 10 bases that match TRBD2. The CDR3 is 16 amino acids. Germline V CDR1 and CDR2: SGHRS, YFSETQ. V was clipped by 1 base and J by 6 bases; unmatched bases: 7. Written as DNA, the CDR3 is TGCGCCAGCAGCTTGCGGACTAGCGGATTTGGCAATGAGCAGTTCTTC. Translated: CASSLRTSGFGNEQFF.

CDR3 coding DNA: TGCGCCAGCAGCTTAGTCAGGGGGGCGAGGGACGAGCAGTACTTC. This codes for CASSLVRGARDEQYF. V is TRBV5-1 and J is TRBJ2-7, with D possibly being TRBD1 (7 bases). The length of the CDR3 is 15 residues. The ends were cut back, 2 bases at V and 5 bases at J, with 17 bases in the middle. The germline V gene has CDR1 SGHRS and CDR2 YFSETQ.

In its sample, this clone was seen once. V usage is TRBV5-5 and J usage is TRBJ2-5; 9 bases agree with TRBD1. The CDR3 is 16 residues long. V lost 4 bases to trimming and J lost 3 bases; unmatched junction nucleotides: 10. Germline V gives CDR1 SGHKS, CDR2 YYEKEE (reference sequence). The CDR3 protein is CASSPHRTGVKETQYF. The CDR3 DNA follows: TGTGCCAGCAGCCCGCATAGGACAGGGGTGAAAGAGACCCAGTACTTC.

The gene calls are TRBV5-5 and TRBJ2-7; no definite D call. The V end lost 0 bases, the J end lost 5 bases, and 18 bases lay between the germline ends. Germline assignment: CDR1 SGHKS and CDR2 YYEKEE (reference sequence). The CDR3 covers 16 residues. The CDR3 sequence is CASSLVGKLTPHEQYF. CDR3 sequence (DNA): TGTGCCAGCAGCTTGGTGGGCAAGCTAACTCCCCACGAGCAGTACTTC. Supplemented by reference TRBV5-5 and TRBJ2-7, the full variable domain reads DAGVTQSPTHLIKTRGQQVTLRCSPISGHKSVSWYQQVLGQGPQFIFQYYEKEERGRGNFPDRFSARQFPNYSSELNVNALLLGDSALYLCASSLVGKLTPHEQYFGPGTRLTVT.

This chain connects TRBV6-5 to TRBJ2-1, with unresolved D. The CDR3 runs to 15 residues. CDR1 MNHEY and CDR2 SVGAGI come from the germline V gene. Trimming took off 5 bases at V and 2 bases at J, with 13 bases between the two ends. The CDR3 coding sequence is TGTGCCAGCAGTCCCTCAGGCGTGGCCTACAATGAGCAGTTCTTC. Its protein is CASSPSGVAYNEQFF.

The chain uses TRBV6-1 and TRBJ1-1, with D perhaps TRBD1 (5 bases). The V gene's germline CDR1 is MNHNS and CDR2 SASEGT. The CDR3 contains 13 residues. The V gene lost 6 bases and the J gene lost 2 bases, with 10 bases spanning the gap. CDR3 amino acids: CASSRTINTEAFF. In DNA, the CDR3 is TGTGCCAGCAGCAGGACAATAAACACTGAAGCTTTCTTT.

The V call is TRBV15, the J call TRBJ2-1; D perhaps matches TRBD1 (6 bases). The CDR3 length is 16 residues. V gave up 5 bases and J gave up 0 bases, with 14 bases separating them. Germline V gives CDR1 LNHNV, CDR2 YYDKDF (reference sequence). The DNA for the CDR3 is TGTGCCACCAGCCCCTTTTCGGACAGCTCCTACAATGAGCAGTTCTTC. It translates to CATSPFSDSSYNEQFF.

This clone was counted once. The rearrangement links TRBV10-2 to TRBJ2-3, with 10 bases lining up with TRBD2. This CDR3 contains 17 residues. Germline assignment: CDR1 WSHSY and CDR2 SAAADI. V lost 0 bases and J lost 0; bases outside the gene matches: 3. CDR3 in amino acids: CASSESRTSGSTDTQYF. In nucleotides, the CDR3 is TGCGCCAGCAGTGAGTCCCGGACTAGCGGCAGCACAGATACGCAGTATTTT.

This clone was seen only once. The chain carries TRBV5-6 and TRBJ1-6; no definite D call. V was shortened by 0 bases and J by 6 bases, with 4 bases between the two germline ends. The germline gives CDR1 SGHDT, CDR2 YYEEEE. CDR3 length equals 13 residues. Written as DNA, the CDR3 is TGTGCCAGCAGCTTGGCCCGTAATTCACCCCTCCACTTT. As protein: CASSLARNSPLHF.

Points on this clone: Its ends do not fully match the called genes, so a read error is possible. The CDR3 loop is CASSVGLAGYEQYF. The DNA of the CDR3 is TGTGCCAGCAGCGTAGGACTAGCGGGATACGAGCAGTACTTC. V usage is TRBV13 and J usage is TRBJ2-7, with 12 bases aligning to TRBD2. CDR1 and CDR2 from the germline V gene are PRHDT and FYEKMQ (reference sequence). The CDR3 spans 14 residues. Full variable domain (remainder filled in from reference TRBV13 and TRBJ2-7): AAGVIQSPRHLIKEKRETATLKCYPIPRHDTVYWYQQGPGQDPQFLISFYEKMQSDKGSIPDRFSAQQFSDYHSELNMSSLELGDSALYFCASSVGLAGYEQYFGPGTRLTVT.

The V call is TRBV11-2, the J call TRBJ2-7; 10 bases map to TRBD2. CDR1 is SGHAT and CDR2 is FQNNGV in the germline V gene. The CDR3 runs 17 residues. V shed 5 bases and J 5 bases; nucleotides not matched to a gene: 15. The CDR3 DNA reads TGTGCCAGCAGCCGCCTCTGGCTAGCGGGAGATAGCGACGAGCAGTACTTC. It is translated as CASSRLWLAGDSDEQYF.

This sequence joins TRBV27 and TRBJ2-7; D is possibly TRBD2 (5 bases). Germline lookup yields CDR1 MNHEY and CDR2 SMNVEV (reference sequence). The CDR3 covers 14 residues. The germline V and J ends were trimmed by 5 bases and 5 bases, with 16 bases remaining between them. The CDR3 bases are TGTGCCAGCAGTCAGAAAAGCGGACCACACGAGCAGTACTTC. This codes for CASSQKSGPHEQYF.